This entry concerns a single T cell receptor (beta chain). The antigen remains undetermined. This sample is drawn from a study of T-cell reconstitution after alpha-beta-depleted transplantation in children. Study-wide results and caveats: Where some patients showed high TCRbeta diversity at day 60, it came from recipient T cells and thymic progenitors that had survived. At the one-year point after transplant, T-cell counts and TCRbeta diversity were found to come mostly from T cells that had been newly produced. Approximately two months post-transplant, alpha-beta T cells reportedly originated from several hundred expanded graft clones.

A library of TCRbeta sequences, prepared with unique molecular identifiers, was generated. Each CDR3 protein gets one entry after TCRdb re-called the PCR reads with MiXCR. The repertoire holds 200,000 to 300,000 distinct CDR3 sequences, around 7.5% seen once, with roughly 6% in the top ten. The germline V gene encodes CDR1 LGHDT and CDR2 YNNKEL (reference sequence). Between the trimmed V and J ends, which lost 1 base and 5 bases, there was a span of 11 bases. The CDR3 has 14 amino acids. This sequence was found in a male patient aged 5 to 17 who had a stem cell transplant for acute lymphoblastic leukemia, so the T cells may come from the graft donor. The V call is TRBV3-1, the J call TRBJ2-5, with TRBD1 as a possible D gene (5 bases). Here the sequenced sample was PBMCs, mostly from graft donor cells, taken 180 days after TCRalphabeta/CD19-depleted stem cell transplant. The CDR3 region is CASSQGLGQETQYF. Here the CDR3 DNA reads TGTGCCAGCAGCCAAGGACTGGGGCAGGAGACCCAGTACTTC.